A selection of T cell receptor beta chains follows, all from one sample in a study of shared clonotypes between healthy human individuals. The protocol was immunoSEQ multiplex PCR, while the TCRdb copy is restricted to in-frame clones and leaves out a portion. The sample records some 800,000 clones, more than 85% being singletons. The material sequenced was naive CD8+ T cells sorted from blood. These TCRs come from a man aged 25-40 years in good health. Both conserved end residues are part of each CDR3. Each record gives: CDR3 protein, CDR3 DNA, J gene, V gene, D gene, CDR3 length, clone size. The D gene is left open where the match is weak. Size values are once, few and many counts, or a class for expanded clones, and some rows have none.

CASTLGSQETQYF TGTGCCAGCACCCTAGGGAGCCAAGAGACCCAGTACTTC TRBJ2-5 TRBV28 . 13 .
CASSFDGQSMNTEAFF TGTGCCAGCAGCTTTGACGGCCAGAGTATGAACACTGAAGCTTTCTTT TRBJ1-1 TRBV7-6 . 16 .
CASARNTEAFF TGTGCCAGCGCTCGGAACACTGAAGCTTTCTTT TRBJ1-1 TRBV28 . 11 many
CASSQTRNTIYF TGCGCCAGCAGCCAAACCCGAAACACCATATATTTT TRBJ1-3 TRBV4-1 . 12 .
CASSSPGLADTQYF TGTGCCAGCAGCTCGCCGGGACTAGCGGATACGCAGTATTTT TRBJ2-3 TRBV7-3 TRBD2 14 .
CASSPQGLNTEAFF TGTGCCAGCAGTCCACAGGGTCTGAACACTGAAGCTTTCTTT TRBJ1-1 TRBV27 . 14 .
CASSGPGTQTYEQYF TGTGCCAGTAGTGGCCCCGGGACTCAGACCTACGAGCAGTACTTC TRBJ2-7 TRBV19 . 15 .
CASSSIGTGTTGELFF TGTGCCAGCAGTTCTATTGGGACAGGGACCACCGGGGAGCTGTTTTTT TRBJ2-2 TRBV27 TRBD1 16 once
CSVAGLAAYNEQFF TGCAGCGTTGCGGGGCTAGCTGCCTACAATGAGCAGTTCTTC TRBJ2-1 TRBV29-1 . 14 .
CASSPSGGLSIYEQYF TGTGCCAGCAGCCCTAGCGGAGGCCTATCGATCTACGAGCAGTACTTC TRBJ2-7 TRBV9 TRBD2 16 .
CASSQDRASGNTDTQYF TGCGCCAGCAGCCAAGATAGGGCTAGCGGAAACACAGATACGCAGTATTTT TRBJ2-3 TRBV4-1 TRBD2 17 .
CASTDRQGAAFEKLFF TGCGCCAGCACCGACCGACAGGGGGCGGCTTTTGAAAAACTGTTTTTT TRBJ1-4 TRBV4-1 TRBD1 16 .
CASRRGYNEQFF TGTGCTTCCCGGAGGGGCTACAATGAGCAGTTCTTC TRBJ2-1 TRBV19 . 12 .
CASSLAQGGQKAFF TGTGCCAGCAGCTTGGCCCAGGGGGGACAGAAAGCTTTCTTT TRBJ1-1 TRBV5-6 TRBD1 14 .
CASSPTSGRVKNIQYF TGTGCCAGCTCACCAACTAGCGGGAGGGTAAAAAACATTCAGTACTTC TRBJ2-4 TRBV18 TRBD2 16 .
CASSLRGPILSETQYF TGTGCCAGCAGCTTGCGCGGACCAATCCTTTCAGAGACCCAGTACTTC TRBJ2-5 TRBV5-5 . 16 once
CASSDQLLNTEAFF TGTGCCAGCAGCGACCAACTCCTGAACACTGAAGCTTTCTTT TRBJ1-1 TRBV9 . 14 .
CASSGSDEGSEKLFF TGTGCCAGCAGCGGCAGCGATGAGGGGAGTGAAAAACTGTTTTTT TRBJ1-4 TRBV5-6 . 15 .
CASSRDGTEAFF TGTGCCAGCAGCAGGGATGGCACTGAAGCTTTCTTT TRBJ1-1 TRBV6-1 . 12 .
CASSLTDRGQETQYF TGTGCCAGCAGCCTGACGGACAGGGGCCAAGAGACCCAGTACTTC TRBJ2-5 TRBV7-9 TRBD1 15 .
CASSLGGTQPQHF TGTGCCAGCAGTTTGGGGGGCACTCAGCCCCAGCATTTT TRBJ1-5 TRBV27 . 13 .
CASSPRTSGTVRPQYF TGTGCCAGCAGCCCGAGGACTAGCGGGACCGTTCGACCGCAGTATTTT TRBJ2-3 TRBV9 TRBD2 16 .
CASSFTGAKNIQYF TGTGCCAGCAGTTTTACGGGAGCCAAAAACATTCAGTACTTC TRBJ2-4 TRBV7-9 . 14 .
CASSLAGTVYNEQFF TGTGCCAGCAGCTTAGCGGGGACAGTTTACAATGAGCAGTTCTTC TRBJ2-1 TRBV7-9 TRBD1 15 .
CASSLTSGRDEQFF TGCGCCAGCAGCTTAACTAGCGGGAGGGATGAGCAGTTCTTC TRBJ2-1 TRBV5-1 TRBD2 14 once
CSVDGTNTGELFF TGCAGCGTTGACGGGACAAACACCGGGGAGCTGTTTTTT TRBJ2-2 TRBV29-1 . 13 .
CASRPGAPGANVLTF TGTGCCAGCAGACCAGGGGCCCCTGGGGCCAACGTCCTGACTTTC TRBJ2-6 TRBV27 . 15 .
CASSLLAGGTDTQYF TGTGCCAGCAGCTTACTAGCGGGAGGAACAGATACGCAGTATTTT TRBJ2-3 TRBV7-9 TRBD2 15 .
CASSRTDSGNTIYF TGTGCCAGCAGCAGGACAGACTCTGGAAACACCATATATTTT TRBJ1-3 TRBV7-8 . 14 .
CASLEQNLNEQFF TGTGCCAGCCTGGAACAGAACCTCAATGAGCAGTTCTTC TRBJ2-1 TRBV6-1 . 13 .
CASRTSPGAEYSYEQYF TGTGCCAGCAGGACCTCCCCGGGGGCAGAGTACTCCTACGAGCAGTACTTC TRBJ2-7 TRBV7-2 . 17 .
CASSRNGDSNEKLFF TGTGCCAGCAGTAGGAACGGGGACAGTAATGAAAAACTGTTTTTT TRBJ1-4 TRBV25-1 TRBD1 15 .
CAWSLGQGSQPQHF TGTGCCTGGAGCCTCGGACAGGGTAGTCAGCCCCAGCATTTT TRBJ1-5 TRBV30 TRBD1 14 .
CASRVAGLNTGELFF TGTGCCAGCAGAGTAGCGGGGCTGAACACCGGGGAGCTGTTTTTT TRBJ2-2 TRBV2 TRBD2 15 .
CASSVTSGRPSSYNEQFF TGTGCCAGCAGCGTAACTAGCGGGAGGCCTTCCTCCTACAATGAGCAGTTCTTC TRBJ2-1 TRBV9 TRBD2 18 .
CASRRLAGGPGETQYF TGTGCCAGCAGAAGACTAGCGGGAGGGCCGGGGGAGACCCAGTACTTC TRBJ2-5 TRBV7-9 TRBD2 16 .
CASSPDVSRSEQYF TGTGCCAGCAGCCCCGACGTGTCGAGGAGCGAGCAGTACTTC TRBJ2-7 TRBV7-9 . 14 .
CSVEGLAESTDTQYF TGCAGCGTTGAAGGACTAGCGGAGAGCACAGATACGCAGTATTTT TRBJ2-3 TRBV29-1 TRBD2 15 once
CASSSPRGLLENYNEQFF TGTGCCAGCAGCTCACCCCGAGGACTGCTTGAGAACTACAATGAGCAGTTCTTC TRBJ2-1 TRBV5-8 . 18 many
CAWRGPTGRSGNTIYF TGTGCCTGGAGGGGGCCGACAGGGCGATCTGGAAACACCATATATTTT TRBJ1-3 TRBV30 TRBD1 16 .